This TCR beta chain was obtained from a study of blood T cell repertoires in COVID-19. Study at large: Samples came from the United States, Italy and Spain, spanning acute and convalescent COVID-19. The cDNA or gDNA used as material had been derived from T cells, B-cell-depleted T cells, or PBMCs.

In the source study's methods: Reference gene primer amplification yielded estimated nucleated cell counts. Assay: immunoSEQ multiplex PCR; the TCRdb copy retains only in-frame clones and omits some. The V and J calls and the clone size are those of that table, but D and trimming were determined from the DNA. The sample holds 88,000 or so clones, about 80% seen once. Looked up from germline, CDR1 is SGHRS and CDR2 is YFSETQ. The V and J ends lost 7 bases and 4 bases, in that order; junction bases with no gene match: 5. CDR3 length: 15 residues. The V gene is TRBV5-1, the J gene TRBJ2-5, with TRBD2 identical over 15 bases. Sequenced input: peripheral blood. The TCR comes from a human donor in a cohort sampled during active COVID-19. CDR3 DNA sequence: TGCGCCAGCGGACTAGCGGGGGGGCTCGGAGAGACCCAGTACTTC. It translates to CASGLAGGLGETQYF. Full variable domain (rest looked up from reference TRBV5-1 and TRBJ2-5): KAGVTQTPRYLIKTRGQQVTLSCSPISGHRSVSWYQQTPGQGLQFLFEYFSETQRNKGNFPGRFSGRQFSNSRSEMNVSTLELGDSALYLCASGLAGGLGETQYFGPGTRLLVL.